The entry below gives a single T cell receptor (beta chain) sequence along with its context. The germline V gene has CDR1 SGHRS and CDR2 YFSETQ. The CDR3 runs 13 residues. The V gene end was trimmed by 4 bases and the J gene end by 7 bases; junction bases not matched to a gene: 3. The repertoire was sequenced with immunoSEQ multiplex PCR; TCRdb's copy has only in-frame clones and lacks some. The table records some 68,000 clones, over 85% of them present only once. The chain employs TRBV5-1 and TRBJ1-2; 11 bases map to TRBD1. The sequenced material came from PBMCs. This TCR was sampled from a man aged 35 to 55 with rheumatoid arthritis. This CDR3 is CASSQGTGGGYTF. DNA of the CDR3: TGCGCCAGCAGCCAAGGGACAGGGGGTGGCTACACCTTC.